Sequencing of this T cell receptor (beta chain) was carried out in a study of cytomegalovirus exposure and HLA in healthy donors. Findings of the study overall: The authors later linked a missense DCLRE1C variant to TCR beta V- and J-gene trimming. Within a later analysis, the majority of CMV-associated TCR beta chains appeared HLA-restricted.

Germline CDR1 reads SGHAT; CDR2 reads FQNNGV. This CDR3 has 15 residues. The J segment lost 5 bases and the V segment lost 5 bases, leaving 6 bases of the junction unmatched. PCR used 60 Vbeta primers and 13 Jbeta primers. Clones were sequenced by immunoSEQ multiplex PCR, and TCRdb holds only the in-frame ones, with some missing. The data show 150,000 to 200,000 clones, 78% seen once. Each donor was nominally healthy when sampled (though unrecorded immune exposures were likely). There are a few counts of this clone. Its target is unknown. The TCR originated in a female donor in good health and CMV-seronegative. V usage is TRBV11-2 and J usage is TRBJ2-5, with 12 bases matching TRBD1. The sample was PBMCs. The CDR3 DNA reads TGTGCCAGCAGCGGGGGACAGGGGGCCGAGGAGACCCAGTACTTC. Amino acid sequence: CASSGGQGAEETQYF. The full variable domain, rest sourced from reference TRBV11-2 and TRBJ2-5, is EAGVAQSPRYKIIEKRQSVAFWCNPISGHATLYWYQQILGQGPKLLIQFQNNGVVDDSQLPKDRFSAERLKGVDSTLKIQPAKLEDSAVYLCASSGGQGAEETQYFGPGTRLLVL.